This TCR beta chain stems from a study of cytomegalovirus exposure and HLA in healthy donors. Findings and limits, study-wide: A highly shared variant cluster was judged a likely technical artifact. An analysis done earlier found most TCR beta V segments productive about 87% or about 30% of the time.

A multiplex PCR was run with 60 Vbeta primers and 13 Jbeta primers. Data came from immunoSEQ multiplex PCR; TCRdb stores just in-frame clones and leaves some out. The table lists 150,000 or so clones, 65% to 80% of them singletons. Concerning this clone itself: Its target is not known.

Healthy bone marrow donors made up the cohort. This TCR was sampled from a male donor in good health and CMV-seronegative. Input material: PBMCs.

The CDR3 DNA reads as TGTGCCAGCAGCCCGGGAGTCCACATGAACACTGAAGCTTTCTTT. Protein product: CASSPGVHMNTEAFF. The rearrangement links TRBV9 to TRBJ1-1; no clear D. The CDR3 contains 15 residues. Deletions cut 4 bases from V and 0 bases from J, with 13 bases between. From germline, CDR1 is SGDLS and CDR2 YYNGEE. Supplemented by reference TRBV9 and TRBJ1-1, the full variable domain reads DSGVTQTPKHLITATGQRVTLRCSPRSGDLSVYWYQQSLDQGLQFLIQYYNGEERAKGNILERFSAQQFPDLHSELNLSSLELGDSALYFCASSPGVHMNTEAFFGQGTRLTVV.